The T cell receptor (beta chain) described here comes from a study of T cells in Graves' hyperthyroidism and ophthalmopathy. Findings and caveats of the study: Ophthalmopathy could be told apart from stable hyperthyroidism with a 13 V-J model.

Duration under 3 months, a NOSPECS grade of at least 4, and a Clinical Activity Score of at least 3 characterized the ophthalmopathy patients. Investigators excluded patients with uncontrolled infection, other autoimmune disease, pregnancy or lactation. This clonotype was detected only a few times. What it binds is unknown. This CDR3 contains 15 residues. Germline V gene sequence: CDR1 SGHRS, CDR2 YFSETQ. Trimming pared 5 bases from V and 0 bases from J, leaving 12 bases between. Researchers took RNA transcripts and amplified the TCR beta CDR3 regions from them. TCR CDR3 underwent first-round RT-PCR with the HTBI primer set. TCRdb re-derived calls from the multiplex PCR reads in MiXCR, one entry per CDR3 protein. The sample has approximately 600,000 distinct CDR3 sequences, less than 25% seen once.

Input material: blood. This chain uses TRBV5-1 with TRBJ1-5; D unclear. The clonotype was recovered from a man aged 30-40 years with Graves' ophthalmopathy. The CDR3 nucleotides are TGCGCCAGCAGTGGGTCCCCCGGTAGCAATCAGCCCCAGCATTTT. Translated: CASSGSPGSNQPQHF.